These T cell receptor beta chains were read from a single sample in a study of technical replicates of blood from several donors. Clones were read by immunoSEQ multiplex PCR, and TCRdb kept only the in-frame ones, dropping some. The repertoire holds approximately 85,000 clones, with 92% as singletons. Specimen: T cells isolated from PBMCs. These receptors were obtained from a human donor in good health. The CDR3 runs from the conserved cysteine through the conserved F or W. Each record gives: D gene, clone size, V gene, J gene, CDR3 DNA, CDR3 protein. A D gene is named only where the DNA matches it firmly. Size is omitted from some rows. Given values are once, few, many or a class for expanded clones.

D: TRBD1; size: .; V: TRBV2; J: TRBJ1-1; DNA: TGTGCCAGCAGAGCGACAGGGGCGAACACTGAAGCTTTCTTT; CDR3: CASRATGANTEAFF
D: .; size: .; V: TRBV4-2; J: TRBJ1-2; DNA: TGTGCCAGCAGCCAAGAGGCGGCTAACCTCTATGGCTACACCTTC; CDR3: CASSQEAANLYGYTF
D: .; size: .; V: TRBV5-6; J: TRBJ2-5; DNA: TGTGCCAGCACTATTTGGGGGGGGGCCCAAGAGACCCAGTACTTC; CDR3: CASTIWGGAQETQYF
D: .; size: .; V: TRBV28; J: TRBJ1-5; DNA: TGTGCCAGCAGAACGTTGGGAGGCCAGCCCCAGCATTTT; CDR3: CASRTLGGQPQHF
D: .; size: once; V: TRBV11-2; J: TRBJ2-7; DNA: TGTGCCAGCAGCTCCCGCGGGACGCGGGCTCCCTACGAGCAGTACTTC; CDR3: CASSSRGTRAPYEQYF
D: TRBD1; size: .; V: TRBV6-1; J: TRBJ1-2; DNA: TGTGCCAGCAGTGAAGAACAGGGGGTTGATGGCTACACCTTC; CDR3: CASSEEQGVDGYTF
D: TRBD1; size: .; V: TRBV7-2; J: TRBJ1-2; DNA: TGTGCCAGCAGCCATAGGACAGGGAGGGGCTATGGCTACACCTTC; CDR3: CASSHRTGRGYGYTF
D: TRBD1; size: .; V: TRBV6-5; J: TRBJ2-5; DNA: TGTGCCAGCAGTTACCAGGGACAGGGTTGGGAGACCCAGTACTTC; CDR3: CASSYQGQGWETQYF
D: .; size: .; V: TRBV2; J: TRBJ2-7; DNA: TGTGCCAGCAGCCGGGATCCACTAAATGGCGAGCAGTACTTC; CDR3: CASSRDPLNGEQYF
D: TRBD2; size: .; V: TRBV10-3; J: TRBJ2-3; DNA: TGTGCCATCAGTGAAAGACTAGCGGGAGCCGCCGGAGATACGCAGTATTTT; CDR3: CAISERLAGAAGDTQYF
D: .; size: few; V: TRBV7-9; J: TRBJ1-5; DNA: TGTGCCAGCAGCTTCTCGGACAGACTCAATCAGCCCCAGCATTTT; CDR3: CASSFSDRLNQPQHF
D: TRBD1; size: .; V: TRBV2; J: TRBJ2-3; DNA: TGTGCCAGCAGTGATATCCTCGGGACAGGGAGCACAGATACGCAGTATTTT; CDR3: CASSDILGTGSTDTQYF
D: .; size: .; V: TRBV29-1; J: TRBJ2-3; DNA: TGCAGCCTCTGGGACAACACAGATACGCAGTATTTT; CDR3: CSLWDNTDTQYF
D: TRBD1; size: .; V: TRBV5-1; J: TRBJ1-4; DNA: TGCGCCAGCAGCTTGGAGCCGGGGACAGTCTTTGAAAAACTGTTTTTT; CDR3: CASSLEPGTVFEKLFF
D: TRBD1; size: .; V: TRBV5-1; J: TRBJ2-1; DNA: TGCGCCAGCAGCGGCGGGACAGGGTACAATGAGCAGTTCTTC; CDR3: CASSGGTGYNEQFF
D: .; size: .; V: TRBV10-1; J: TRBJ2-4; DNA: TGCGCCAGCATCCCCAGGGATGGCTCTAAACGGGCCAAAAACATTCAGTACTTC; CDR3: CASIPRDGSKRAKNIQYF
D: TRBD2; size: .; V: TRBV6-5; J: TRBJ2-5; DNA: TGTGCCAGCAGACTCAGCGGGAGGTACCAAGAGACCCAGTACTTC; CDR3: CASRLSGRYQETQYF
D: .; size: .; V: TRBV7-3; J: TRBJ2-2; DNA: TGTGCCAGCAGCTTAACCCTCGGGGAGCTGTTTTTT; CDR3: CASSLTLGELFF
D: .; size: .; V: TRBV5-1; J: TRBJ1-1; DNA: TGCGCCAGCAGCTTGGCCATCGGGGAGACTGAAGCTTTCTTT; CDR3: CASSLAIGETEAFF
D: .; size: .; V: TRBV28; J: TRBJ2-3; DNA: TGTGCCAGCAGTCCCACCCCGAGTCCCGAACTCACAGATACGCAGTATTTT; CDR3: CASSPTPSPELTDTQYF
D: TRBD2; size: .; V: TRBV27; J: TRBJ2-5; DNA: TGTGCCAGCAGTTTAGAGGCGTGGGGCGGGGGAGAGACCCAGTACTTC; CDR3: CASSLEAWGGGETQYF
D: TRBD2; size: .; V: TRBV5-4; J: TRBJ2-1; DNA: TGTGCCAGCAGCTTGAACCTAGCGGGCCTCAATGAGCAGTTCTTC; CDR3: CASSLNLAGLNEQFF
D: TRBD1; size: .; V: TRBV9; J: TRBJ1-2; DNA: TGTGCCAGCTCCGGGACAGGACCGTACTATGGCTACACCTTC; CDR3: CASSGTGPYYGYTF
D: TRBD1; size: .; V: TRBV6-5; J: TRBJ1-1; DNA: TGTGCCAGCAGCCTACAGGAAGCAGGGGGAGCTTTCTTT; CDR3: CASSLQEAGGAFF
D: .; size: .; V: TRBV7-8; J: TRBJ1-1; DNA: TGTGCCAGCAGCCTAGACAGGAACACTGAAGCTTTCTTT; CDR3: CASSLDRNTEAFF
D: TRBD2; size: .; V: TRBV18; J: TRBJ2-1; DNA: TGTGCCAGCTCACCGGGACTACCCTACAATGAGCAGTTCTTC; CDR3: CASSPGLPYNEQFF
D: .; size: few; V: TRBV7-3; J: TRBJ2-1; DNA: TGTGCCAGCAGCATCTCAGGGTACAATGAGCAGTTCTTC; CDR3: CASSISGYNEQFF
D: .; size: .; V: TRBV5-4; J: TRBJ1-2; DNA: TGTGCCAGCAACTACCGGGAGGAAAGGAAATGGAGCTATGGCTACACCTTC; CDR3: CASNYREERKWSYGYTF
D: .; size: .; V: TRBV6-5; J: TRBJ2-2; DNA: TGTGCCAGCAGGATTAGCGGAAACACCGGGGAGCTGTTTTTT; CDR3: CASRISGNTGELFF
D: .; size: once; V: TRBV7-6; J: TRBJ2-5; DNA: TGTGCCAGCAAGGCGGGATATTCACAAGAGACCCAGTACTTC; CDR3: CASKAGYSQETQYF
D: TRBD1; size: .; V: TRBV7-9; J: TRBJ2-3; DNA: TGTGCCAGCAGCTCACCAGGGGGCCGGGGCACAGATACGCAGTATTTT; CDR3: CASSSPGGRGTDTQYF
D: .; size: .; V: TRBV10-3; J: TRBJ2-7; DNA: TGTGCCATCAGTGCCAGCGGCACCGAGCAGTACTTC; CDR3: CAISASGTEQYF
D: TRBD1; size: .; V: TRBV7-9; J: TRBJ2-1; DNA: TGTGCCAGCAGCTTGCGAAACAGGGGGCTATACAATGAGCAGTTCTTC; CDR3: CASSLRNRGLYNEQFF
D: .; size: .; V: TRBV29-1; J: TRBJ1-1; DNA: TGCAGCGTTCCCAGGGGCGCCCTGATGAACACTGAAGCTTTCTTT; CDR3: CSVPRGALMNTEAFF
D: .; size: once; V: TRBV5-1; J: TRBJ2-2; DNA: TGCGCCAGCAGCTCGCAGGGCGCCGGGGAGCTGTTTTTT; CDR3: CASSSQGAGELFF
D: TRBD1; size: .; V: TRBV6-5; J: TRBJ2-7; DNA: TGTGCCAGCAGTCGAGGGACAGGGTCCTACGAGCAGTACTTC; CDR3: CASSRGTGSYEQYF
D: TRBD1; size: .; V: TRBV28; J: TRBJ2-7; DNA: TGTGCCAGCAGTTTAGGAACAGGGGGCTACGAGCAGTACTTC; CDR3: CASSLGTGGYEQYF
D: .; size: .; V: TRBV18; J: TRBJ1-1; DNA: TGTGCCAGCTCACTAACGGCGGACAGTACTGAAGCTTTCTTT; CDR3: CASSLTADSTEAFF
D: TRBD1; size: .; V: TRBV5-1; J: TRBJ1-4; DNA: TGCGCCAGCAGCCCAGGACAGGGGGATTCTGAAAAACTGTTTTTT; CDR3: CASSPGQGDSEKLFF
D: .; size: .; V: TRBV28; J: TRBJ2-7; DNA: TGTGCCAGCAGTTTAAGTCGGGACGAGCAGTACTTC; CDR3: CASSLSRDEQYF